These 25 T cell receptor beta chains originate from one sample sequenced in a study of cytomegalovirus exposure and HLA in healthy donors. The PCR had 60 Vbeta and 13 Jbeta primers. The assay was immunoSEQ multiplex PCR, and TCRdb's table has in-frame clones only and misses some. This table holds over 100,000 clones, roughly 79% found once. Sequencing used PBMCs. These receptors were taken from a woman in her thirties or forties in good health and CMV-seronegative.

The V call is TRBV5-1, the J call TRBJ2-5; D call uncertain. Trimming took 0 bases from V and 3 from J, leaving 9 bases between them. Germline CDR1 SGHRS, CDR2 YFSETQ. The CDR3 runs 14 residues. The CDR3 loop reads CASSLERVEETQYF. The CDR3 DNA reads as TGCGCCAGCAGCTTGGAGCGAGTAGAAGAGACCCAGTACTTC.

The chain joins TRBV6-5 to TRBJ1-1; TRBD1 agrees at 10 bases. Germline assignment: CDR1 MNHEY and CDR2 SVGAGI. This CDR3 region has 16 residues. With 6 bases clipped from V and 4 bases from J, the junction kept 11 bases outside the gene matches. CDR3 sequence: CASSYRQGALPTEAFF. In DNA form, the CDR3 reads TGTGCCAGCAGCTACCGACAGGGGGCCCTTCCCACTGAAGCTTTCTTT.

CDR3 protein: CASGWTGSDNEQYF. Here the CDR3 DNA reads TGTGCCAGCGGATGGACAGGGAGTGACAACGAGCAGTACTTC. The rearrangement uses TRBV27 and TRBJ2-7; 8 bases line up with TRBD1. V shed 8 bases, J shed 5 bases, and the junction held 11 bases outside the gene matches. This CDR3 region has 14 residues. Germline values: CDR1 MNHEY, CDR2 SMNVEV (reference sequence).

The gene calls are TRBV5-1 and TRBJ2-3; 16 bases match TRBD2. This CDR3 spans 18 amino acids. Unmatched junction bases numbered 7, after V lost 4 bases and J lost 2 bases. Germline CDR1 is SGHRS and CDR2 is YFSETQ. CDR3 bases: TGCGCCAGCAGCGCCGGGACTAGCGGGGGGGCCGACACAGATACGCAGTATTTT. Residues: CASSAGTSGGADTDTQYF.

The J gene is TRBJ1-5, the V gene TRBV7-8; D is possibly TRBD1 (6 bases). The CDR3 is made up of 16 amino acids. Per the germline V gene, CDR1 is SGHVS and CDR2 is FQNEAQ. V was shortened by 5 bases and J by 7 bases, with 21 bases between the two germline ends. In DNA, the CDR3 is TGTGCCAGCAGCCTAACCGGGGACACGAGAGGACAGCCCCAGCATTTT. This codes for CASSLTGDTRGQPQHF.

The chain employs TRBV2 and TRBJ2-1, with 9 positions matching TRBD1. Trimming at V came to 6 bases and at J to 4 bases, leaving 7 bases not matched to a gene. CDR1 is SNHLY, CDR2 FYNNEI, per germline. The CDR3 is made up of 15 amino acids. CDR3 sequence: CASRVTGGPYNEQFF. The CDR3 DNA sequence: TGTGCCAGCAGGGTTACAGGGGGCCCTTACAATGAGCAGTTCTTC.

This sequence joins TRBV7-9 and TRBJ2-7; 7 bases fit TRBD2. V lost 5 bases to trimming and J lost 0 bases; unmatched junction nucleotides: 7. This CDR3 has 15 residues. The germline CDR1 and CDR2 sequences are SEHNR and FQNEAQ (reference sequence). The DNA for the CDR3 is TGTGCCAGCAGCCCCTACGGGGGGTTCTCCTACGAGCAGTACTTC. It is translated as CASSPYGGFSYEQYF. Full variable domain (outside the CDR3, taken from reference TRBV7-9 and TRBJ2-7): DTGVSQNPRHKITKRGQNVTFRCDPISEHNRLYWYRQTLGQGPEFLTYFQNEAQLEKSRLLSDRFSAERPKGSFSTLEIQRTEQGDSAMYLCASSPYGGFSYEQYFGPGTRLTVT.

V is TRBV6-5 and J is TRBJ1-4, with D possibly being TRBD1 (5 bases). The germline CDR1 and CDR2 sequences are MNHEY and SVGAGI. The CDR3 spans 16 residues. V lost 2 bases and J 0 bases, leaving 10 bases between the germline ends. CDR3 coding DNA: TGTGCCAGCAGTTACGATTGGGGCCCAACTAATGAAAAACTGTTTTTT. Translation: CASSYDWGPTNEKLFF.

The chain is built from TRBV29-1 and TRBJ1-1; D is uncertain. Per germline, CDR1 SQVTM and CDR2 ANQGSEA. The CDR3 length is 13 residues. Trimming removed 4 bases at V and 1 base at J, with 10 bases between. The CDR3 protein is CSVGAGKNTEAFF. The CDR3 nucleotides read TGCAGCGTTGGGGCGGGGAAGAACACTGAAGCTTTCTTT.

The CDR3 DNA reads TGTGCCTGGAGTGTACAAGGGGTGGGAGGCTACACCTTC. This encodes CAWSVQGVGGYTF. This sequence joins TRBV30 and TRBJ1-2; D is perhaps TRBD1 (5 bases). The CDR3 totals 13 residues. The germline V and J ends were trimmed by 0 bases and 8 bases, with 13 bases remaining between them. CDR1 GTSNPN and CDR2 SVGIG come from the germline V gene (reference sequence).

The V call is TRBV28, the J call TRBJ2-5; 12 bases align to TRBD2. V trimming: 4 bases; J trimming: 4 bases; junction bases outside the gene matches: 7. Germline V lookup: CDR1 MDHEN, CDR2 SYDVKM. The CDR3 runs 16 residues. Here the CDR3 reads CASSSWTSGKAETQYF. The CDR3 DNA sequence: TGTGCCAGCAGTTCCTGGACTAGCGGGAAGGCAGAGACCCAGTACTTC.

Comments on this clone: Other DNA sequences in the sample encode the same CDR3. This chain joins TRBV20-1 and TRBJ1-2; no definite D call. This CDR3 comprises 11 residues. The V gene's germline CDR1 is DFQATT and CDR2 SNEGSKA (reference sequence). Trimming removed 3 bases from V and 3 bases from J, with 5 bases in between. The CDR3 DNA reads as TGCAGTGCTAGGATAGACTATGGCTACACCTTC. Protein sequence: CSARIDYGYTF.

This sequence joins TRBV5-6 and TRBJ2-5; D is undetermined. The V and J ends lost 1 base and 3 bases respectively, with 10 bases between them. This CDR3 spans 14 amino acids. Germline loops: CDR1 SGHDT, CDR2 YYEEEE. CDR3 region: CASSLLNYEETQYF. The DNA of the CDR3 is TGTGCCAGCAGCTTGCTTAACTACGAAGAGACCCAGTACTTC.

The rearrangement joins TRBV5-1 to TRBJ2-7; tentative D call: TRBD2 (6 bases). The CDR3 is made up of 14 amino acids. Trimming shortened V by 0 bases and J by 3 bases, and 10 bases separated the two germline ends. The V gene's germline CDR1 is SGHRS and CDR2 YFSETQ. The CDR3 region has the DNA TGCGCCAGCAGCTTGGCCGCCGGGGGCTACGAGCAGTACTTC. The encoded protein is CASSLAAGGYEQYF.

The CDR3 bases are TGTGCCAGCAGCTCGGGTAGAGGGACAGTAAATGGCTACACCTTC. Amino acids: CASSSGRGTVNGYTF. The V and J genes are TRBV11-2 and TRBJ1-2; the match to TRBD1 covers 7 bases. Germline loops: CDR1 SGHAT, CDR2 FQNNGV. This CDR3 is 15 amino acids long. The V gene end was trimmed by 4 bases and the J gene end by 6 bases; junction bases not matched to a gene: 11.

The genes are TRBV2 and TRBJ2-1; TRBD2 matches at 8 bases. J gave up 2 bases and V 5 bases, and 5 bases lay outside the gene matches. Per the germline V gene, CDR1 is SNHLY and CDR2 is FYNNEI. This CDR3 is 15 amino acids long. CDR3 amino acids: CASSPGLATYNEQFF. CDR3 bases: TGTGCCAGCAGTCCCGGACTAGCAACCTACAATGAGCAGTTCTTC. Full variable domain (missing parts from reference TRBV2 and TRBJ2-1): EPEVTQTPSHQVTQMGQEVILRCVPISNHLYFYWYRQILGQKVEFLVSFYNNEISEKSEIFDDQFSVERPDGSNFTLKIRSTKLEDSAMYFCASSPGLATYNEQFFGPGTRLTVL.

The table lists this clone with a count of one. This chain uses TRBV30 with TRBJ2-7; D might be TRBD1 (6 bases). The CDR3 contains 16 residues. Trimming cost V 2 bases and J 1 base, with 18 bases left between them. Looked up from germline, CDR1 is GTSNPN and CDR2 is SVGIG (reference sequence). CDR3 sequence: CAWSTASGGPSYEQYF. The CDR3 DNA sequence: TGTGCCTGGAGTACAGCCAGTGGGGGCCCTTCCTACGAGCAGTACTTC.

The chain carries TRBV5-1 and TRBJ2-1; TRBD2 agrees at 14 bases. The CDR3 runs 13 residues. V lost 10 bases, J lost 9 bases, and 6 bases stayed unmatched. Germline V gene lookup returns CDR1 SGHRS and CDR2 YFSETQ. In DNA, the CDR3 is TGCGCCTCCCGACTAGCGGGGGGGCGTGAGCAGTTCTTC. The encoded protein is CASRLAGGREQFF. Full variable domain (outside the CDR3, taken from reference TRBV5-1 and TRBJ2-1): KAGVTQTPRYLIKTRGQQVTLSCSPISGHRSVSWYQQTPGQGLQFLFEYFSETQRNKGNFPGRFSGRQFSNSRSEMNVSTLELGDSALYLCASRLAGGREQFFGPGTRLTVL.

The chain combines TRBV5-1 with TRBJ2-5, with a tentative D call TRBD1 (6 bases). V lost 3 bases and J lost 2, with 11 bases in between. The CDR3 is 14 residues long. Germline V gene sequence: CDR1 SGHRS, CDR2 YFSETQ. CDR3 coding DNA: TGCGCCAGCAGCTCGGGGACACAGCAAGAGACCCAGTACTTC. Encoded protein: CASSSGTQQETQYF.

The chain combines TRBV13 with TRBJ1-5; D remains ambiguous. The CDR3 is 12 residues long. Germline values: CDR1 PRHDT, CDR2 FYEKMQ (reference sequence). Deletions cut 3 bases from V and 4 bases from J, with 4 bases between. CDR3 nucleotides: TGTGCCAGCAGCTTCCGGAATCAGCCCCAGCATTTT. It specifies CASSFRNQPQHF.

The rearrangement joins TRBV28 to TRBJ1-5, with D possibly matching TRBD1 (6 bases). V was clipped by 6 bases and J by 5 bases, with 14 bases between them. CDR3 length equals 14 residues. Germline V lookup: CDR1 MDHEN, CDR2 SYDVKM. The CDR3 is CASRQGGKDQPQHF. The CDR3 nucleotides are TGTGCCAGCAGACAAGGGGGTAAGGATCAGCCCCAGCATTTT.

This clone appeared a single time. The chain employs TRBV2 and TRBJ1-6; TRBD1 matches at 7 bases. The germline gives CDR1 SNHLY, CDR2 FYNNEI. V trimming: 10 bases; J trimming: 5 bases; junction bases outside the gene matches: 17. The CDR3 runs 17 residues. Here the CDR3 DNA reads TGTGCCATTAGAAGCCTGAAATTCGGGACAGATAATTCACCCCTCCACTTT. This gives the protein CAIRSLKFGTDNSPLHF.

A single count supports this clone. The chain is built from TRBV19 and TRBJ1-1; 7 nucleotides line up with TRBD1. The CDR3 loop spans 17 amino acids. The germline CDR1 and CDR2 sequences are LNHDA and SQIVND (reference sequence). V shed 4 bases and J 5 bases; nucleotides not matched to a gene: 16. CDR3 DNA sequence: TGTGCCAGTAGTACAGGCACAAACAGGGGCGAGGGGACTGAAGCTTTCTTT. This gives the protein CASSTGTNRGEGTEAFF.

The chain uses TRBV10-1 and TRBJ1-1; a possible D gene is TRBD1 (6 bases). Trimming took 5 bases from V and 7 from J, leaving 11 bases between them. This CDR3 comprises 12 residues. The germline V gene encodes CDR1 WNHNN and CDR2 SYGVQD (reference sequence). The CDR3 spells CASSQQGGEAFF. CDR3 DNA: TGCGCCAGCAGTCAACAGGGTGGTGAAGCTTTCTTT.

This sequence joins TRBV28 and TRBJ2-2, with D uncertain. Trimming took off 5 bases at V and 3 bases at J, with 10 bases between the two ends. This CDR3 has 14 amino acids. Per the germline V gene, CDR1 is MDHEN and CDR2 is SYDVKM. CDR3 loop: CASSPPQDTGELFF. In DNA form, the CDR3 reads TGTGCCAGCAGTCCCCCACAAGACACCGGGGAGCTGTTTTTT.